The entry below gives a single TCR beta chain sequence along with its context. What it recognizes is unknown. There are 12 residues in the CDR3. Germline V gene lookup returns CDR1 GTSNPN and CDR2 SVGIG (reference sequence). With 5 bases removed from V and 2 bases from J, the gap between germline ends came to 10 bases. This record belongs to a study of shared clonotypes between healthy human individuals. Selected positively for CCR7 and CD45RO-negative, naive CD8 cells excluded terminally differentiated effector memory CD45RA+ cells. The authors distributed each subset's genomic DNA evenly over several immunoSEQ plates. In the authors' methods: Junction-only sequences without quality scores came from ImmunoSEQ, so filtering differed. Sequencing used immunoSEQ multiplex PCR; TCRdb keeps in-frame clones, though not all of them. That table gives V, J and clone size, and the DNA gave D and trimming. Among nearly 2 million clones listed, about 95% were seen once.

General study points: Naive CD4 clonotype sharing across several donors was around 5%. Sequencing depth was predicted to influence how clonotypes are shared among donors.

Sequencing was done on a sample of naive CD8+ T cells sorted from blood. This sequence joins TRBV30 and TRBJ2-7; D unclear. This TCR was sampled from a man aged 18 to 29 in good health. The CDR3 region is CAWGVGTYEQYF. The CDR3 DNA is TGTGCCTGGGGAGTGGGGACCTACGAGCAGTACTTC.